These 32 T cell receptor beta chains were all obtained from the same sample, sequenced in a study of T-cell memory formation after mild COVID-19 (dated by TCRdb to the early 2020s). Library preparation employed 5' RACE. The sample was run on an Illumina NovaSeq 6000. TCRdb reprocessing: public reads trimmed at Q25 with fastp, clones called with MiXCR, in-frame beta chains kept. Duplicate CDR3 protein sequences are folded into a single record with the most common DNA and genes. The sample records about 440,000 distinct CDR3 sequences, 15% to 25% of which are singletons. About 8.1% of the sample is in the top ten clones. Sequenced input: PBMCs or a T cell subset sorted from them (not recorded which). All receptors derive from an adult woman who had mild COVID-19 (a few samples of this study predate the infection). The sample titles of this study are shuffled in the database, so cell type and time point are left out; the donor was told from shared clones.

This clonotype was detected a few times. The V and J genes are TRBV9 and TRBJ2-7, with D perhaps matching TRBD2 (5 bases). Germline V lookup: CDR1 SGDLS, CDR2 YYNGEE. The CDR3 is 13 residues long. V lost 1 base, J lost 6 bases, and 11 bases lay in between. The CDR3 is CASSVRNEGEQYF. As DNA, the CDR3 is TGTGCCAGCAGCGTACGTAATGAGGGCGAGCAGTACTTC.

This rearrangement joins TRBV5-1 to TRBJ2-3, with 14 positions matching TRBD2. Trimming at V came to 6 bases and at J to 0 bases, leaving 6 bases not matched to a gene. Germline-derived CDR1 and CDR2 are SGHRS and YFSETQ. The CDR3 runs 17 residues. The DNA of the CDR3 is TGCGCCAGCACCCGGACTAGCGGGGGGCGGAGCACAGATACGCAGTATTTT. Protein product: CASTRTSGGRSTDTQYF.

This clonotype came up a few times. The V gene is TRBV7-9, the J gene TRBJ1-1, with 9 bases identical to TRBD1. CDR3 length: 15 residues. The ends lost 9 bases at V and 1 base at J; junction bases unmatched: 9. Germline CDR1 SEHNR, CDR2 FQNEAQ (reference sequence). The CDR3 is CASEDWDRENTEAFF. CDR3 DNA sequence: TGTGCCAGTGAAGACTGGGACAGGGAGAACACTGAAGCTTTCTTT.

The V call is TRBV12-3 or TRBV12-4, the J call TRBJ2-5; D perhaps matches TRBD2 (5 bases). V lost 5 bases and J 7 bases, leaving 11 bases between the germline ends. The CDR3 totals 12 residues. This chain's CDR3 is CASSTPGGTQYF. In nucleotides, the CDR3 is TGTGCCAGCAGTACCCCCGGAGGGACCCAGTACTTC.

A few counts support this clonotype. This sequence joins TRBV7-9 and TRBJ2-7; D might be TRBD1 or TRBD2, each matching 5 bases. CDR1 SEHNR and CDR2 FQNEAQ come from the germline V gene (reference sequence). The CDR3 loop spans 14 amino acids. Deletions cut 4 bases from V and 3 bases from J, with 13 bases between. CDR3 nucleotide sequence: TGTGCCAGCAGCTCTTCCGGGACGGTCTACGAGCAGTACTTC. Amino acid sequence: CASSSSGTVYEQYF.

This clonotype appeared a few times. J is TRBJ2-1 and V is TRBV7-2; the D gene is possibly TRBD2 (5 bases). Trimming stripped 5 bases from V and 2 bases from J, with 13 bases between. The CDR3 runs 15 residues. CDR1 is SGHTA and CDR2 is FQGNSA in the germline V gene. CDR3 sequence: CASSPQSGPYNEQFF. In nucleotides, the CDR3 is TGTGCCAGCAGCCCCCAAAGCGGCCCCTACAATGAGCAGTTCTTC.

The V and J genes are TRBV12-3 or TRBV12-4 and TRBJ2-7, with TRBD1 matching 7 bases. V trimming: 5 bases; J trimming: 3 bases; junction bases outside the gene matches: 4. CDR3 length equals 13 residues. DNA of the CDR3: TGTGCCAGCAGTGTGGACAGGCGCTACGAGCAGTACTTC. Protein: CASSVDRRYEQYF.

This clonotype has a handful of counts. The CDR3 sequence is CASSLPGTGGTEAFF. DNA of the CDR3: TGTGCCAGCAGCTTGCCCGGGACAGGGGGCACTGAAGCTTTCTTT. The V and J genes are TRBV5-4 and TRBJ1-1; 11 nucleotides align to TRBD1. CDR1 SGHNT and CDR2 YYREEE come from the germline V gene (reference sequence). J lost 4 bases, V lost 1 base, and 3 bases had no gene match. The CDR3 length is 15 residues.

This clonotype was recorded once. This chain uses TRBV7-2 with TRBJ1-6; D unresolved. V was clipped by 3 bases and J by 7 bases, with 13 bases between them. Germline V CDR1 and CDR2: SGHTA, FQGNSA. The CDR3 length is 15 residues. Here the CDR3 reads CASSFVGSVNSPLHF. DNA of the CDR3: TGTGCCAGCAGCTTTGTTGGCAGCGTAAATTCACCCCTCCACTTT.

This chain links TRBV9 with TRBJ2-3, with TRBD2 matching over 12 bases. Germline CDR1 and CDR2: SGDLS and YYNGEE. J was trimmed by 4 bases and V by 1 base; bases with no gene match: 1. There are 15 residues in the CDR3. CDR3 sequence: CASSVLAGGPDTQYF. The DNA of the CDR3 is TGTGCCAGCAGCGTACTAGCGGGGGGGCCAGATACGCAGTATTTT.

The V and J genes are TRBV7-9 and TRBJ1-1; 8 bases align to TRBD1. J gave up 3 bases and V 6 bases, and 6 bases lay outside the gene matches. The CDR3 totals 14 residues. Germline V gives CDR1 SEHNR, CDR2 FQNEAQ (reference sequence). CDR3 residues: CASRKTGGYTEAFF. The CDR3 DNA is TGTGCCAGCAGGAAAACAGGGGGTTACACTGAAGCTTTCTTT.

This clonotype was counted between two and nine times. The junction and the germline gene differ at one end; a read error may be behind it. The J gene is TRBJ1-2, the V gene TRBV7-2; D is ambiguous. Germline lookup yields CDR1 SGHTA and CDR2 FQGNSA. This CDR3 has 11 amino acids. CDR3 loop: CASSLAAAIYF. As DNA, the CDR3 is TGTGCCAGCAGCTTAGCGGCGGCCATCTACTTC.

This clonotype was seen ten or more times. This rearrangement joins TRBV6-5 to TRBJ2-1; 7 nucleotides match TRBD2. CDR3 length equals 13 residues. Trimming removed 6 bases from V and 6 bases from J; junction bases left unmatched: 5. Germline CDR1 is MNHEY and CDR2 is SVGAGI. The DNA for the CDR3 is TGTGCCAGCAGGCGACTAGCCGCCAATGAGCAGTTCTTC. Translated, it gives CASRRLAANEQFF.

This clonotype was seen more than once but under ten times. This chain joins TRBV29-1 and TRBJ2-7; TRBD1 aligns across 9 bases. The J segment lost 3 bases and the V segment lost 6 bases, leaving 3 bases of the junction unmatched. The CDR3 totals 12 residues. Germline loops: CDR1 SQVTM, CDR2 ANQGSEA. The chain's CDR3 is CSVVTGGYEQYF. CDR3 bases: TGCAGCGTCGTGACAGGGGGCTACGAGCAGTACTTC.

The gene calls are TRBV20-1 and TRBJ2-3; 8 positions agree with TRBD2. With V trimmed by 4 bases and J by 1 base, 4 bases remained unmatched. The CDR3 runs to 14 residues. Germline-derived CDR1 and CDR2 are DFQATT and SNEGSKA (reference sequence). CDR3 bases: TGCAGTGCTACCAAGACTAGCGGCACAGATACGCAGTATTTT. Translation gives CSATKTSGTDTQYF.

V usage is TRBV4-2 and J usage is TRBJ1-1, with TRBD1 as a possible D gene (5 bases). V lost 2 bases to trimming and J lost 1 base, with 11 bases between them. Germline loops: CDR1 LGHNA, CDR2 YNFKEQ. This CDR3 is 15 amino acids long. Here the CDR3 reads CASSQFGTENTEAFF. The CDR3 DNA follows: TGTGCCAGCAGCCAATTCGGGACCGAGAACACTGAAGCTTTCTTT.

This chain joins TRBV7-2 and TRBJ2-3; 8 bases fit TRBD2. The V segment lost 0 bases and the J segment 13 bases; nucleotides outside the gene matches: 18. The germline V gene encodes CDR1 SGHTA and CDR2 FQGNSA. The CDR3 is 17 amino acids. This CDR3 reads CASSLARGGGSTDKKYF. The CDR3 region has the DNA TGTGCCAGCAGCTTAGCGCGGGGCGGGGGGAGCACAGATAAGAAGTATTTT.

This clonotype was counted between two and nine times. The rearrangement uses TRBV24-1 and TRBJ1-5, with D possibly TRBD1 on 6 matching bases. This CDR3 contains 15 residues. Germline lookup yields CDR1 KGHDR and CDR2 SFDVKD. V lost 3 bases and J 3 bases, leaving 11 bases between the germline ends. CDR3 DNA: TGTGCCACCAGTGATCCACAGGGAGACAATCAGCCCCAGCATTTT. It yields the protein CATSDPQGDNQPQHF.

V is TRBV20-1 and J is TRBJ2-6; the D gene could be TRBD1 or TRBD2 (5 bases each). The CDR3 runs 16 residues. Germline values: CDR1 DFQATT, CDR2 SNEGSKA (reference sequence). The V end lost 3 bases, the J end lost 1 base, and 13 bases lay between the germline ends. The CDR3 region is CSARPGPLSGANVLTF. DNA of the CDR3: TGCAGTGCTAGGCCGGGACCGTTATCTGGGGCCAACGTCCTGACTTTC.

The table lists this clonotype with many counts. The chain has TRBV6-2 or TRBV6-3 and TRBJ1-2; the D is unclear. CDR1 and CDR2 from the germline V gene are MNHEY and SVGEGT. Between the trimmed V and J ends, which lost 0 bases and 5 bases, there was a span of 10 bases. The CDR3 consists of 14 residues. CDR3 in amino acids: CASSYSSRTYGYTF. As DNA, the CDR3 is TGTGCCAGCAGTTACTCTTCCCGGACTTATGGCTACACCTTC.

This clonotype has ten or more counts. This chain links TRBV12-3 or TRBV12-4 with TRBJ2-1; D not certain. The CDR3 is made up of 13 amino acids. Trimming pared 3 bases from V and 6 bases from J, leaving 9 bases between. The CDR3 DNA follows: TGTGCCAGCAGTTTGGAGACTCCCAATGAGCAGTTCTTC. It translates to CASSLETPNEQFF.

In its sample, this clonotype was seen many times. The J gene is TRBJ2-2, the V gene TRBV20-1; TRBD2 is a possible D gene (5 bases). In germline, CDR1 is DFQATT, CDR2 SNEGSKA (reference sequence). This CDR3 spans 14 amino acids. The V end lost 0 bases, the J end lost 0 bases, and 5 bases lay between the germline ends. DNA for the CDR3: TGCAGTGCTAGAGAACTAGCGAACACCGGGGAGCTGTTTTTT. This encodes CSARELANTGELFF.

This clonotype was recorded a few times. The rearrangement links TRBV30 to TRBJ2-3, with D perhaps TRBD1 or TRBD2 (5 bases each). The CDR3 loop spans 13 amino acids. Trimming stripped 5 bases from V and 2 bases from J, with 11 bases between. Germline V CDR1 and CDR2: GTSNPN, SVGIG (reference sequence). The CDR3 region has the DNA TGTGCCTGGGACCGGGACCCCACAGATACGCAGTATTTT. This translates into CAWDRDPTDTQYF.

The chain is built from TRBV7-9 and TRBJ2-5; the D is unclear. V was trimmed by 10 bases and J by 5 bases, leaving 11 bases between them. Germline V gene data show CDR1 as SEHNR and CDR2 as FQNEAQ (reference sequence). The CDR3 runs 11 residues. CDR3 DNA: TGTGCCATCTCTCCTTACGAGACCCAGTACTTC. This gives the protein CAISPYETQYF.

This chain links TRBV4-1 with TRBJ2-2; 15 bases align to TRBD2. The germline gives CDR1 MGHRA, CDR2 YSYEKL. The CDR3 runs 16 residues. Losses at the gene ends were 5 bases for V and 3 bases for J; bases not matched to a gene: 1. For the CDR3, the DNA is TGCGCCAGCAGCGGGACTAGCGGGGGGTACACCGGGGAGCTGTTTTTT. Translated, it gives CASSGTSGGYTGELFF.

To note about this clonotype: At one boundary the junction diverges from the germline segment, which might be a read error. The V and J genes are TRBV4-3 and TRBJ2-1; maybe TRBD2 (6 bases). Germline V lookup: CDR1 LGHNA, CDR2 YSLEER. This CDR3 spans 14 amino acids. CDR3 in DNA: TGCTCCAGCAGCCAAATGGAGGGTTACAATGAGCAGTTCTTC. It translates to CSSSQMEGYNEQFF.

The chain uses TRBV3-1 and TRBJ2-1; TRBD2 might be the D (7 bases). The V end lost 0 bases, the J end lost 2 bases, and 14 bases lay between the germline ends. Per germline, CDR1 LGHDT and CDR2 YNNKEL (reference sequence). This CDR3 is 17 amino acids long. The CDR3 here is CASSQDWAGAAYNEQFF. The CDR3 bases are TGTGCCAGCAGCCAAGATTGGGCGGGGGCGGCCTACAATGAGCAGTTCTTC.

The chain links TRBV27 to TRBJ2-1, with 7 nucleotides matching TRBD2. The CDR3 has 16 amino acids. Trimming took 5 bases from V and 4 from J; bases not matched to a gene: 11. CDR1 and CDR2 (germline): MNHEY, SMNVEV (reference sequence). The CDR3 region is CASSPSRDYPYNEQFF. The DNA of the CDR3 is TGTGCCAGCAGTCCGTCCAGGGACTACCCTTACAATGAGCAGTTCTTC.

This clonotype has more than one count but fewer than ten. The rearrangement uses TRBV5-1 and TRBJ2-3; D not resolved. V dropped 3 bases and J dropped 1 base, with 15 bases sitting between them. Germline CDR1 is SGHRS and CDR2 is YFSETQ. This CDR3 region has 16 residues. The CDR3 DNA follows: TGCGCCAGCAGCTCGCTGCCGGTGGGTGGCACAGATACGCAGTATTTT. Translated: CASSSLPVGGTDTQYF.

The chain uses TRBV20-1 and TRBJ1-2; D uncertain. The CDR3 is 14 amino acids. The V gene's germline CDR1 is DFQATT and CDR2 SNEGSKA (reference sequence). The CDR3 here is CRALKGADYRGYTF. The CDR3 DNA follows: TGCAGAGCCTTGAAGGGTGCTGATTATCGGGGCTACACCTTC.

The chain recombines TRBV11-2 with TRBJ2-2, with D unresolved. V was trimmed by 2 bases and J by 4 bases, leaving 8 bases between them. The germline V gene has CDR1 SGHAT and CDR2 FQNNGV. This CDR3 comprises 14 residues. In nucleotides, the CDR3 is TGTGCCAGCAGCTTAAGGGCCCCCACCGGGGAGCTGTTTTTT. Its protein product is CASSLRAPTGELFF.

This clonotype appeared a few times. This chain connects TRBV5-1 to TRBJ2-2; 8 bases are shared with TRBD2. CDR1 is SGHRS and CDR2 is YFSETQ in the germline V gene. The CDR3 contains 16 residues. Losses at the gene ends were 0 bases for V and 6 bases for J; bases not matched to a gene: 7. As DNA, the CDR3 is TGCGCCAGCAGCTTGGGGGTGACTAGCGAGGCCGGGGAGCTGTTTTTT. Protein sequence: CASSLGVTSEAGELFF.